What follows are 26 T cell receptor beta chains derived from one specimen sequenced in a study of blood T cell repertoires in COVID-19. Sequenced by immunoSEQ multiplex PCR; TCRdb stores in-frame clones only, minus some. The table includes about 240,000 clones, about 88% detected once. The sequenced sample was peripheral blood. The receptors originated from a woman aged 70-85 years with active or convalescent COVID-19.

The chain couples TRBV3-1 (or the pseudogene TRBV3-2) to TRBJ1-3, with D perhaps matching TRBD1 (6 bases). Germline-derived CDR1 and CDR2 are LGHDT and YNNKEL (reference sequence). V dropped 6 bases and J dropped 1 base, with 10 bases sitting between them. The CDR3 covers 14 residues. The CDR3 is CASRAQGSGNTIYF. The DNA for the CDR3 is TGTGCCAGCAGAGCACAGGGTTCTGGAAACACCATATATTTT.

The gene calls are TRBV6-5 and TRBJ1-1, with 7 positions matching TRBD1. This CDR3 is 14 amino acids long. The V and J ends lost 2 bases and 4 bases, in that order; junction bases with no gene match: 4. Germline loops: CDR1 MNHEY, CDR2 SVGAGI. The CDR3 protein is CASSYRGLGTEAFF. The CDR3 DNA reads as TGTGCCAGCAGTTACAGGGGGCTTGGCACTGAAGCTTTCTTT.

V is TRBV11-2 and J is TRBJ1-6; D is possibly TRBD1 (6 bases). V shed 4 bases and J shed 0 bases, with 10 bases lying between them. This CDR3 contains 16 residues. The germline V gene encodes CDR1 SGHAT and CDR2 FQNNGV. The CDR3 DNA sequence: TGTGCCAGCAGCTCTTACAGGGCCTCCTATAATTCACCCCTCCACTTT. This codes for CASSSYRASYNSPLHF.

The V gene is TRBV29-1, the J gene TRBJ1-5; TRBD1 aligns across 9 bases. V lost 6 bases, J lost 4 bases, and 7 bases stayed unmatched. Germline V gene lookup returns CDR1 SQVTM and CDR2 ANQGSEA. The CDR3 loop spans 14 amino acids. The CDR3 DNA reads TGCAGCGTCCTGACAGGGGGAGGAAATCAGCCCCAGCATTTT. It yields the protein CSVLTGGGNQPQHF.

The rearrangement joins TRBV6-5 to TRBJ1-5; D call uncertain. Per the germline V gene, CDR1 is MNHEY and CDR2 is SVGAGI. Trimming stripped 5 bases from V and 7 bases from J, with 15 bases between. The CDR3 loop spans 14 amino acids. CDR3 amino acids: CASSTVRGGQPQHF. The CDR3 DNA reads TGTGCCAGCAGTACGGTCAGAGGTGGACAGCCCCAGCATTTT.

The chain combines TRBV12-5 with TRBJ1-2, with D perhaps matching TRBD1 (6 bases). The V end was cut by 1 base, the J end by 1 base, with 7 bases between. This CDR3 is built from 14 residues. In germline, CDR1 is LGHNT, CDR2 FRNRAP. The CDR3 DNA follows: TGTGCTAGTGGTTTGGAGGGGGTTAACTATGGCTACACCTTC. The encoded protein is CASGLEGVNYGYTF.

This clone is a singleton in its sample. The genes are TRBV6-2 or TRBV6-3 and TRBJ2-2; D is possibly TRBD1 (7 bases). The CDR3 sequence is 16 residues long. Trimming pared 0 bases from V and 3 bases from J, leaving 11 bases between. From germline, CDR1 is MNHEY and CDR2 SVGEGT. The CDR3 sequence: CASSYSEGADTGELFF. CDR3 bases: TGTGCCAGCAGTTACTCGGAGGGGGCGGACACCGGGGAGCTGTTTTTT.

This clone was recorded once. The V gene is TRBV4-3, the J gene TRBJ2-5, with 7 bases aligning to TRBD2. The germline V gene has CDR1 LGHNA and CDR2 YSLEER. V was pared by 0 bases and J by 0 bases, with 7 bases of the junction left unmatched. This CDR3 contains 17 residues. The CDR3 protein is CASSQERAGRYQETQYF. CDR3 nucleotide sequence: TGCGCCAGCAGCCAAGAGCGAGCGGGGAGGTACCAAGAGACCCAGTACTTC.

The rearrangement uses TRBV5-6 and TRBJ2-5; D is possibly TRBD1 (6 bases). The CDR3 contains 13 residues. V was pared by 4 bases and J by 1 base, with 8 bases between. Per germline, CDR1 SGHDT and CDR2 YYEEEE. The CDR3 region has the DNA TGTGCCAGCAGCAAGGACAGCCAAGAGACCCAGTACTTC. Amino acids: CASSKDSQETQYF. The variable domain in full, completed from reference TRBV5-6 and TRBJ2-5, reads DAGVTQSPTHLIKTRGQQVTLRCSPKSGHDTVSWYQQALGQGPQFIFQYYEEEERQRGNFPDRFSGHQFPNYSSELNVNALLLGDSALYLCASSKDSQETQYFGPGTRLLVL.

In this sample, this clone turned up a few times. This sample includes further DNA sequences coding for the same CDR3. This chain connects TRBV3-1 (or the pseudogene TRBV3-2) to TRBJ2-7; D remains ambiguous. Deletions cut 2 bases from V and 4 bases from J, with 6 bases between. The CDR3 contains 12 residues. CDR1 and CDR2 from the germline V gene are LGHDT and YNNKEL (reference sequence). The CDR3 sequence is CASSQSVYEQYF. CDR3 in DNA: TGTGCCAGCAGCCAATCGGTATACGAGCAGTACTTC.

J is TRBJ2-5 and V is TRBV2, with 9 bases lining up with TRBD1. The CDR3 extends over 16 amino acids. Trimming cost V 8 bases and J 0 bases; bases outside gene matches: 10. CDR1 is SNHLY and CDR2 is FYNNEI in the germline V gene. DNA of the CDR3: TGTGCCAGCCAAGCGCAGGACAGGGGTTACCAAGAGACCCAGTACTTC. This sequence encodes CASQAQDRGYQETQYF.

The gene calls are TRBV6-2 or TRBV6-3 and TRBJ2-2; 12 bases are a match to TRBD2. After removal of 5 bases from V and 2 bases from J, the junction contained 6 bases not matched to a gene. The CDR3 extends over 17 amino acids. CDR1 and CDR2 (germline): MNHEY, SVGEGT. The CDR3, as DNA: TGTGCCAGCAGTACTCGGACTAGCGGGGTTAACACCGGGGAGCTGTTTTTT. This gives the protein CASSTRTSGVNTGELFF.

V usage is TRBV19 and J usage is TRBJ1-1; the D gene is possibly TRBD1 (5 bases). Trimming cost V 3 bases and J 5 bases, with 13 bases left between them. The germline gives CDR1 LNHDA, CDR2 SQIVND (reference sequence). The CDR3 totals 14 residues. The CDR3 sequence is CASSILTGETEAFF. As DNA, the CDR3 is TGTGCCAGTAGTATCCTTACGGGGGAAACTGAAGCTTTCTTT.

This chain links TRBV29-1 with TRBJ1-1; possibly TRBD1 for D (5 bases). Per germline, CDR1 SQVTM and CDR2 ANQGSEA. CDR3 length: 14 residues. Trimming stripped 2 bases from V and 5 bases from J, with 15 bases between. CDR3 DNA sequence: TGCAGCGTTGAATCCGTGGGGCGTGGGACTGAAGCTTTCTTT. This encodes CSVESVGRGTEAFF.

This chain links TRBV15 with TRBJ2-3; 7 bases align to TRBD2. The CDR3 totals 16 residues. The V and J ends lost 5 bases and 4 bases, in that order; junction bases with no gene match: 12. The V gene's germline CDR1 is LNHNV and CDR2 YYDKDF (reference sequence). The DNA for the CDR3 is TGTGCCACCAGCTTTGAGACTAGCCGTCTAGCAGATACGCAGTATTTT. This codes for CATSFETSRLADTQYF.

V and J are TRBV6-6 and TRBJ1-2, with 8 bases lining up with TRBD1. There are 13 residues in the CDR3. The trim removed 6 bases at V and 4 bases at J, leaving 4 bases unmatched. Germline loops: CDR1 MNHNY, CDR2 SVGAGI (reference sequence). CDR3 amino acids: CASSFDRGYGYTF. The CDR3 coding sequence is TGTGCCAGCAGCTTTGACAGGGGCTATGGCTACACCTTC.

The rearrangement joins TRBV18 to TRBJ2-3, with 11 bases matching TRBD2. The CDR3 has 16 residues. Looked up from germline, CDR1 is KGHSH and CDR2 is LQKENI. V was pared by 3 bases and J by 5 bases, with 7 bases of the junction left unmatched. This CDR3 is CASSPTRLAGRDTQYF. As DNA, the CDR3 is TGTGCCAGCTCACCCACTCGACTAGCGGGGAGAGATACGCAGTATTTT.

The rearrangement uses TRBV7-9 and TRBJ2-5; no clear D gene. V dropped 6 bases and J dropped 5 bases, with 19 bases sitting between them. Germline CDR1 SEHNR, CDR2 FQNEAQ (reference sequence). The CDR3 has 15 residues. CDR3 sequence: CASSPWASGKETQYF. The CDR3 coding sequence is TGTGCCAGCAGTCCTTGGGCCTCCGGCAAGGAGACCCAGTACTTC. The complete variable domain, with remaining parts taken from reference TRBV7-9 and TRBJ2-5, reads DTGVSQNPRHKITKRGQNVTFRCDPISEHNRLYWYRQTLGQGPEFLTYFQNEAQLEKSRLLSDRFSAERPKGSFSTLEIQRTEQGDSAMYLCASSPWASGKETQYFGPGTRLLVL.

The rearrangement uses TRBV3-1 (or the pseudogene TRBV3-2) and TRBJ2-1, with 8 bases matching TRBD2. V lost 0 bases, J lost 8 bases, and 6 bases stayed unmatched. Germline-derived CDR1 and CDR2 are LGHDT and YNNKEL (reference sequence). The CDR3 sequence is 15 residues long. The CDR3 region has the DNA TGTGCCAGCAGCCAAGATTTTTCGGGGGGGGATGAGCAGTTCTTC. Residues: CASSQDFSGGDEQFF.

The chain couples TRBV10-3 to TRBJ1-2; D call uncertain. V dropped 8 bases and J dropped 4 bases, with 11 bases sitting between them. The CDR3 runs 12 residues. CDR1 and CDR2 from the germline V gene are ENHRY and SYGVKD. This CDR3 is CAIGRVSYGYTF. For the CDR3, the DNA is TGTGCCATCGGGAGGGTTTCCTATGGCTACACCTTC.

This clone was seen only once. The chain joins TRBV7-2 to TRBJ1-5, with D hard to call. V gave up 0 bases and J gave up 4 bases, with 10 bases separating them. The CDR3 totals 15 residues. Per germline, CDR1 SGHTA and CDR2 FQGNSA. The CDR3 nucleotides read TGTGCCAGCAGCTTAGCGATTTGGAGTAATCAGCCCCAGCATTTT. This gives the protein CASSLAIWSNQPQHF.

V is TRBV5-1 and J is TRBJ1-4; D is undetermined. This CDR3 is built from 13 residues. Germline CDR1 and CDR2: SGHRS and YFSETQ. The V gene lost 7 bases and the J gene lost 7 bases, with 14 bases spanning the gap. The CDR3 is CASREDSSEKLFF. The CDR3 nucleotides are TGCGCCAGCCGGGAGGATTCAAGTGAAAAACTGTTTTTT.

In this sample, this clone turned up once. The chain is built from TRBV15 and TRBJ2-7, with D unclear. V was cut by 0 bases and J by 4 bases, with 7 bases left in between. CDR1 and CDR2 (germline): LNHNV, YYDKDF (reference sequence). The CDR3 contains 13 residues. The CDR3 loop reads CATSRDLGYEQYF. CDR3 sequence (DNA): TGTGCCACCAGCAGAGATCTCGGTTACGAGCAGTACTTC.

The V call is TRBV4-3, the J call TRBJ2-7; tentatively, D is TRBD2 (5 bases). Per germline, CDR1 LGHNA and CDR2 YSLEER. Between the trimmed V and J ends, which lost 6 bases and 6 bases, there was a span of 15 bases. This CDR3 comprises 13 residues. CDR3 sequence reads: CASSPRLQGEQYF. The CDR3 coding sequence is TGCGCCAGCAGTCCCCGACTACAAGGCGAGCAGTACTTC.

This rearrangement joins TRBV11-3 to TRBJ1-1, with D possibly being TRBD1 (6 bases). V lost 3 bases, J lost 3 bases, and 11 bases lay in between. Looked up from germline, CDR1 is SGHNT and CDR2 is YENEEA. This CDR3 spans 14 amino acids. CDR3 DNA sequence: TGTGCCAGCAGCTTTACAGGGTCCGACACTGAAGCTTTCTTT. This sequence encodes CASSFTGSDTEAFF.

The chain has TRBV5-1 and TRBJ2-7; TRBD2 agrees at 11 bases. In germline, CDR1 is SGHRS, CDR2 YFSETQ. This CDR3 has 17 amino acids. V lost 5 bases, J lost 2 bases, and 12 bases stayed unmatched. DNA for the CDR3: TGCGCCAGCAGTTACGACCAGGCTAGCGGGGGGCCCTACGAGCAGTACTTC. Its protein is CASSYDQASGGPYEQYF.